These T cell receptor beta chains were read from a single sample in a study of CD8 T cells in ankylosing spondylitis. Each CDR3 protein gets one entry after TCRdb re-called the 5' RACE reads with MiXCR. The data hold about 200,000 distinct CDR3 sequences, with over 10% observed a single time. The sample taken for sequencing was blood, either unsorted or a sorted T cell fraction (not recorded which). Receptors were obtained from a male donor with ankylosing spondylitis or in good health (not recorded which). The CDR3 runs from the conserved cysteine through the conserved F or W. A D gene is named only where the DNA matches it firmly. Clone size is shown for a subset of rows, as once, few, many or a class of expanded clone.

clone_size j_call v_call d_call cdr3_aa cdr3_nt
. TRBJ2-5 TRBV12-3/TRBV12-4 TRBD2 CASSLTGGETQYF TGTGCCAGCAGTTTAACGGGGGGAGAGACCCAGTACTTC
. TRBJ2-7 TRBV4-1 . CASSQERTYEQYF TGCGCCAGCAGCCAAGAACGGACCTACGAGCAGTACTTC
. TRBJ1-4 TRBV12-3/TRBV12-4 . CASSLGQGSREKLFF TGTGCCAGCAGTTTAGGTCAGGGGAGTAGAGAAAAACTGTTTTTT
few TRBJ2-5 TRBV5-4 . CASSSLDVGQQETQYF TGTGCCAGCAGCTCCCTGGATGTCGGCCAGCAAGAGACCCAGTACTTC
. TRBJ1-5 TRBV4-1 TRBD1 CASSQGTGGYQPQHF TGCGCCAGCAGCCAAGGGACAGGGGGCTATCAGCCCCAGCATTTT
many TRBJ2-3 TRBV4-2 TRBD2 CASSQELAGGGDTQYF TGTGCCAGCAGCCAAGAACTAGCGGGGGGGGGAGATACGCAGTATTTT
. TRBJ2-5 TRBV7-9 TRBD2 CASTTGTSAGETQYF TGTGCCAGCACCACAGGGACTAGCGCGGGAGAGACCCAGTACTTC
many TRBJ1-1 TRBV20-1 TRBD1 CSAPGQGVTEAFF TGCAGTGCTCCCGGACAGGGAGTAACTGAAGCTTTCTTT
. TRBJ2-3 TRBV29-1 . CSVEGWSGAGTDTQYF TGCAGCGTTGAAGGGTGGAGCGGAGCAGGCACAGATACGCAGTATTTT
. TRBJ2-5 TRBV28 . CASSPGLGDLYQETQYF TGTGCCAGCAGCCCCGGGCTAGGGGATCTTTACCAAGAGACCCAGTACTTC